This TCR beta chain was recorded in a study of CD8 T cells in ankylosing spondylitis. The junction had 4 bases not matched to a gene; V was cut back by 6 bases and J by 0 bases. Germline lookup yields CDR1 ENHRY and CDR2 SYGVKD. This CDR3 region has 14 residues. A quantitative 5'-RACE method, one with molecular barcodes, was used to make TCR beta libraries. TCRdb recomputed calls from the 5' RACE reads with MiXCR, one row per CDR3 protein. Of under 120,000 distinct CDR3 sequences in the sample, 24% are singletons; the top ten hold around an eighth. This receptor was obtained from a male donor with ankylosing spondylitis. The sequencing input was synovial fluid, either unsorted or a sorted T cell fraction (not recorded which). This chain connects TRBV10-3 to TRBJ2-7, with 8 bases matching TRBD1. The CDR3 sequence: CAIRGQVTSYEQYF. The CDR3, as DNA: TGTGCCATCAGGGGACAGGTGACCTCCTACGAGCAGTACTTC.